These T cell receptor beta chains were read from a single sample in a study of beta chain features in type 1 diabetes. Generated by immunoSEQ multiplex PCR, the TCRdb table keeps only in-frame clones and is missing some. The table includes just over 450,000 clones, roughly 31% detected once. Sequencing used naive CD4+ T cells from blood. The receptor set was obtained from a man between 18 and 29 years old in good health. Each CDR3 is given with its conserved first and last residue. D genes are given only for firm matches. Rows may omit the clone size; those that give it use once, few, many or a size class.

j_gene: TRBJ2-7
v_gene: TRBV29-1
d_gene: TRBD2
abundance: .
CDR3aa: CSAGVTSTSYEQYF
CDR3nt: TGCAGCGCTGGCGTGACTAGCACCTCCTACGAGCAGTACTTC

j_gene: TRBJ2-1
v_gene: TRBV7-9
d_gene: TRBD2
abundance: once
CDR3aa: CASSPRRAGENEQFF
CDR3nt: TGTGCCAGCAGCCCCCGCCGGGCGGGAGAGAATGAGCAGTTCTTC

j_gene: TRBJ1-4
v_gene: TRBV20-1
d_gene: .
abundance: .
CDR3aa: CSVRANEKLFF
CDR3nt: TGCAGTGTCAGGGCTAATGAAAAACTGTTTTTT

j_gene: TRBJ2-1
v_gene: TRBV28
d_gene: .
abundance: .
CDR3aa: CASSPGPGYNEQFF
CDR3nt: TGTGCCAGCAGCCCCGGGCCGGGATACAATGAGCAGTTCTTC

j_gene: TRBJ2-3
v_gene: TRBV20-1
d_gene: .
abundance: .
CDR3aa: CSAPRQDTQYF
CDR3nt: TGCAGTGCTCCCAGGCAAGATACGCAGTATTTT

j_gene: TRBJ2-5
v_gene: TRBV11-2
d_gene: .
abundance: .
CDR3aa: CASSSRGDFQETQYF
CDR3nt: TGTGCCAGCAGCTCACGTGGAGACTTCCAAGAGACCCAGTACTTC

j_gene: TRBJ2-7
v_gene: TRBV5-6
d_gene: .
abundance: .
CDR3aa: CASSQTDYEQYF
CDR3nt: TGTGCCAGCAGCCAAACAGACTACGAGCAGTACTTC

j_gene: TRBJ2-7
v_gene: TRBV30
d_gene: .
abundance: few
CDR3aa: CAWRPDISYEQYF
CDR3nt: TGTGCCTGGAGACCGGACATTTCCTACGAGCAGTACTTC

j_gene: TRBJ1-4
v_gene: TRBV5-1
d_gene: TRBD1
abundance: .
CDR3aa: CASSLEAGQFNEKLFF
CDR3nt: TGCGCCAGCAGCTTGGAAGCGGGACAGTTCAATGAAAAACTGTTTTTT

j_gene: TRBJ2-3
v_gene: TRBV30
d_gene: .
abundance: few
CDR3aa: CAFGPTDTQYF
CDR3nt: TGTGCCTTTGGACCAACAGATACGCAGTATTTT

j_gene: TRBJ2-2
v_gene: TRBV29-1
d_gene: .
abundance: few
CDR3aa: CSVGGDTGELFF
CDR3nt: TGCAGCGTTGGAGGGGACACCGGGGAGCTGTTTTTT

j_gene: TRBJ2-2
v_gene: TRBV13
d_gene: TRBD2
abundance: few
CDR3aa: CASSLVGGSGELFF
CDR3nt: TGTGCCAGCAGCTTAGTCGGCGGGAGCGGGGAGCTGTTTTTT

j_gene: TRBJ2-6
v_gene: TRBV2
d_gene: .
abundance: few
CDR3aa: CASNLMGSRGANVLTF
CDR3nt: TGTGCCAGCAACCTCATGGGTTCACGTGGGGCCAACGTCCTGACTTTC

j_gene: TRBJ2-7
v_gene: TRBV5-1
d_gene: .
abundance: .
CDR3aa: CASSLDRGLEQYF
CDR3nt: TGCGCCAGCAGCTTGGATCGGGGCCTAGAGCAGTACTTC

j_gene: TRBJ2-7
v_gene: TRBV28
d_gene: .
abundance: .
CDR3aa: CASRRGLNEQYF
CDR3nt: TGTGCCAGCCGGCGGGGGCTCAACGAGCAGTACTTC

j_gene: TRBJ2-6
v_gene: TRBV7-8
d_gene: TRBD1
abundance: few
CDR3aa: CASSGTGPSSGANVLTF
CDR3nt: TGTGCCAGCAGCGGGACAGGGCCAAGCTCTGGGGCCAACGTCCTGACTTTC

j_gene: TRBJ2-1
v_gene: TRBV7-7
d_gene: .
abundance: .
CDR3aa: CASSLDRYNEQFF
CDR3nt: TGTGCTAGCAGCTTAGATCGATACAATGAGCAGTTCTTC

j_gene: TRBJ2-4
v_gene: TRBV28
d_gene: .
abundance: few
CDR3aa: CASSLAVRAKNIQYF
CDR3nt: TGTGCCAGCAGTTTGGCAGTCAGAGCCAAAAACATTCAGTACTTC

j_gene: TRBJ1-1
v_gene: TRBV10-3
d_gene: .
abundance: .
CDR3aa: CAINTGSEAFF
CDR3nt: TGTGCCATCAACACAGGGTCTGAAGCTTTCTTT

j_gene: TRBJ2-3
v_gene: TRBV28
d_gene: .
abundance: few
CDR3aa: CASSLHRDPPDTQYF
CDR3nt: TGTGCCAGCAGTCTACACAGGGACCCTCCAGATACGCAGTATTTT

j_gene: TRBJ2-5
v_gene: TRBV2
d_gene: .
abundance: few
CDR3aa: CASSQGGETQYF
CDR3nt: TGTGCCAGCAGCCAGGGGGGCGAGACCCAGTACTTC

j_gene: TRBJ2-1
v_gene: TRBV2
d_gene: .
abundance: .
CDR3aa: CASSLGLDYNEQFF
CDR3nt: TGTGCCAGCAGCCTAGGACTGGACTACAATGAGCAGTTCTTC

j_gene: TRBJ2-5
v_gene: TRBV5-6
d_gene: .
abundance: .
CDR3aa: CASSRDGYQETQYF
CDR3nt: TGTGCCAGCAGCCGAGACGGGTACCAAGAGACCCAGTACTTC

j_gene: TRBJ2-5
v_gene: TRBV28
d_gene: TRBD1
abundance: few
CDR3aa: CASSPPRGHGETQYF
CDR3nt: TGTGCCAGCAGCCCACCCAGGGGGCATGGAGAGACCCAGTACTTC

j_gene: TRBJ1-1
v_gene: TRBV29-1
d_gene: .
abundance: .
CDR3aa: CSVVQGRTEAFF
CDR3nt: TGCAGCGTGGTACAGGGACGGACTGAAGCTTTCTTT

j_gene: TRBJ2-3
v_gene: TRBV4-3
d_gene: TRBD1
abundance: .
CDR3aa: CASSPQFYRGRTDTQYF
CDR3nt: TGCGCCAGCAGCCCCCAATTTTACAGGGGGCGCACAGATACGCAGTATTTT

j_gene: TRBJ1-2
v_gene: TRBV4-3
d_gene: .
abundance: .
CDR3aa: CASSQSASGYTF
CDR3nt: TGCGCCAGCAGCCAAAGTGCTTCTGGCTACACCTTC

j_gene: TRBJ2-5
v_gene: TRBV30
d_gene: .
abundance: few
CDR3aa: CAGGMKGGETQYF
CDR3nt: TGTGCCGGGGGGATGAAGGGAGGAGAGACCCAGTACTTC

j_gene: TRBJ2-7
v_gene: TRBV6-1
d_gene: .
abundance: once
CDR3aa: CASSERSSGYEQYF
CDR3nt: TGTGCCAGCAGTGAAAGGAGTAGCGGCTACGAGCAGTACTTC

j_gene: TRBJ2-1
v_gene: TRBV7-3
d_gene: TRBD2
abundance: few
CDR3aa: CASSLAGVSYNEQFF
CDR3nt: TGTGCCAGCAGCTTAGCGGGAGTTTCCTACAATGAGCAGTTCTTC

j_gene: TRBJ2-1
v_gene: TRBV30
d_gene: TRBD2
abundance: .
CDR3aa: CAWSQPLGGNNEQFF
CDR3nt: TGTGCCTGGAGCCAACCCTTGGGGGGGAACAATGAGCAGTTCTTC

j_gene: TRBJ1-1
v_gene: TRBV5-6
d_gene: .
abundance: few
CDR3aa: CASSFGRHTEAFF
CDR3nt: TGTGCCAGCAGCTTTGGGCGGCACACTGAAGCTTTCTTT

j_gene: TRBJ2-3
v_gene: TRBV30
d_gene: .
abundance: few
CDR3aa: CAWSVDEAFTDTQYF
CDR3nt: TGTGCCTGGAGTGTAGATGAGGCATTCACAGATACGCAGTATTTT

j_gene: TRBJ2-7
v_gene: TRBV5-1
d_gene: TRBD1
abundance: .
CDR3aa: CASSPEGADEQYF
CDR3nt: TGCGCCAGCAGCCCAGAGGGGGCCGACGAGCAGTACTTC

j_gene: TRBJ2-3
v_gene: TRBV30
d_gene: .
abundance: few
CDR3aa: CAWGGPTDTQYF
CDR3nt: TGTGCCTGGGGGGGCCCCACAGATACGCAGTATTTT

j_gene: TRBJ2-7
v_gene: TRBV15
d_gene: .
abundance: few
CDR3aa: CATSSPVRGPVREQYF
CDR3nt: TGTGCCACCAGCAGCCCCGTCAGGGGCCCGGTGCGCGAGCAGTACTTC

j_gene: TRBJ2-1
v_gene: TRBV6-6
d_gene: TRBD1
abundance: .
CDR3aa: CASSYSGQAYSEQFF
CDR3nt: TGTGCCAGCAGTTACTCGGGACAGGCGTACAGTGAGCAGTTCTTC

j_gene: TRBJ2-3
v_gene: TRBV9
d_gene: .
abundance: .
CDR3aa: CASSVGSSGDTQYF
CDR3nt: TGTGCCAGCAGCGTGGGGTCATCGGGGGATACGCAGTATTTT

j_gene: TRBJ2-2
v_gene: TRBV9
d_gene: TRBD1
abundance: .
CDR3aa: CASRRGQGAGELFF
CDR3nt: TGTGCCAGCCGCCGGGGACAGGGGGCCGGGGAGCTGTTTTTT

j_gene: TRBJ2-7
v_gene: TRBV9
d_gene: TRBD1
abundance: .
CDR3aa: CASSERGTGYYEQYF
CDR3nt: TGTGCCAGCAGCGAGCGAGGGACAGGGTACTACGAGCAGTACTTC

j_gene: TRBJ2-1
v_gene: TRBV7-2
d_gene: .
abundance: .
CDR3aa: CASSFSFGSYNEQFF
CDR3nt: TGTGCCAGCAGCTTTTCTTTCGGCTCCTACAATGAGCAGTTCTTC

j_gene: TRBJ2-5
v_gene: TRBV9
d_gene: TRBD1
abundance: .
CDR3aa: CASSTPAGTGGETQYF
CDR3nt: TGTGCCAGCAGCACGCCCGCGGGGACAGGGGGTGAGACCCAGTACTTC

j_gene: TRBJ2-5
v_gene: TRBV7-9
d_gene: .
abundance: few
CDR3aa: CASSFGPGEQETQYF
CDR3nt: .

j_gene: TRBJ2-5
v_gene: TRBV29-1
d_gene: .
abundance: few
CDR3aa: CSVAKETQYF
CDR3nt: TGCAGCGTTGCGAAAGAGACCCAGTACTTC